This T cell receptor (beta chain) was documented in a study of cytomegalovirus exposure and HLA in healthy donors. General study points: Analyses of presence and absence presupposed an approximately uniform sequencing depth across donors.

Primers: 60 Vbeta forward and 13 Jbeta reverse. The repertoire was sequenced with immunoSEQ multiplex PCR; TCRdb's copy has only in-frame clones and lacks some. Recorded here are roughly 50,000 clones; the top ten clones represent about 6.1%. Concerning this clone itself: Its antigen is unknown. This CDR3 is also generated by other DNA sequences in the sample.

The sequenced sample consisted of PBMCs. This sequence originates from a male donor in good health and CMV-seropositive.

The CDR3: CASKGENTGELFF. In nucleotides, the CDR3 is TGTGCCAGTAAGGGGGAGAACACCGGGGAGCTGTTTTTT. The rearrangement joins TRBV19 to TRBJ2-2; weak D call: TRBD1 (6 bases). Germline CDR1 is LNHDA and CDR2 is SQIVND (reference sequence). The CDR3 is 13 residues long. Trimming stripped 7 bases from V and 1 base from J, with 7 bases between. The whole variable domain, filled in from reference TRBV19 and TRBJ2-2, reads DGGITQSPKYLFRKEGQNVTLSCEQNLNHDAMYWYRQDPGQGLRLIYYSQIVNDFQKGDIAEGYSVSREKKESFPLTVTSAQKNPTAFYLCASKGENTGELFFGEGSRLTVL.